This T cell receptor beta chain came from a study of T cell repertoires in cytomegalovirus infection. Study-wide context: Public TCR beta signatures were indicative of both CMV infection and a matching HLA type.

TCRdb reprocessed the reads with MiXCR, giving one entry per CDR3 protein. The sample includes some 230,000 distinct CDR3 sequences, over 20% of them seen just once. About this clonotype itself: Its matching antigen is unknown. It may be a read error: a sequence one base away is much more abundant.

Regarding the study as a whole: CMV carriers with the relevant HLA were identified by cumulative public TCR beta family frequency.

Germline loops: CDR1 SGHNT, CDR2 YYREEE (reference sequence). Between the trimmed V and J ends, which lost 2 bases and 0 bases, there was a span of 5 bases. The CDR3 runs 13 residues. This chain links TRBV5-4 with TRBJ1-1; D gene unclear. The receptor was derived from a human donor in good health (CMV status not recorded). Some clones in this sample may be carry-over from other donors' samples. The sequencing sample was made of CD8+ T cells from PBMCs. CDR3 DNA sequence: TGTGCCAGCAGCTTCGCCTTGAACACTGAAGCTTTCTTT. It specifies CASSFALNTEAFF.